This TCR beta chain was recorded in a study of OX40 agonist ivuxolimab in advanced cancers. General study results and limits: Normalized T-cell clonal expansion was also low in a subset of nonresponders.

The length of the CDR3 is 14 residues. Per the germline V gene, CDR1 is GTSNPN and CDR2 is SVGIG (reference sequence). V lost 3 bases, J lost 4 bases, and 15 bases lay in between. Sequenced by immunoSEQ multiplex PCR; TCRdb stores in-frame clones only, minus some. The data hold 95,000 to 120,000 clones, with more than 85% observed a single time. With respect to this clone: The antigen is not known.

This chain links TRBV30 with TRBJ1-1; D is unresolved. The receptor was derived from an adult with an advanced solid tumor such as melanoma, head and neck, liver or kidney cancer. The sequencing here drew on CD4+ or CD8+ T cells sorted from blood, taken in a trial of the OX40 agonist ivuxolimab. The CDR3 nucleotides read TGTGCCTGGAGAGCCCGGGCAGAGCGCACTGAAGCTTTCTTT. Protein: CAWRARAERTEAFF.